This T cell receptor (beta chain) was sequenced for a study of CD8+ T cells in alopecia areata (dated by TCRdb to the late 2010s). Regarding the research as a whole: Treated patients were enrolled in an open-label pilot trial of oral tofacitinib at 5 to 10 mg twice daily for moderate-to-severe alopecia areata. Patients received tofacitinib for 6 to 18 months and were then followed off drug for 6 months to check for delayed response and recurrence. In treated patients, disease severity was measured using the SALT score, which gives the percentage of scalp surface area affected. To study T cell clonal expansion in alopecia areata, the researchers applied high-throughput TCRbeta sequencing to both the C3H/HeJ mouse model and human patients. Scalp tissue and sorted CD4+ and CD8+ peripheral blood T cells from patchy and totalis/universalis alopecia areata patients and from healthy controls were covered by human TCRbeta sequencing. Biopsies were taken from tofacitinib-treated patients at baseline and at 4 and 24 weeks of treatment, and a later scalp biopsy was taken in several of the tofacitinib-treated patients. Scalp clonality was compared among normal scalp (n=4), patchy alopecia areata scalp (n=8), and alopecia totalis/universalis scalp (n=8). RNA was extracted with the PAXgene miRNA kit for fixed scalp, the miRNeasy kit for PBMCs, and the RNeasy kit for mouse skin. TCRbeta CDR3 regions were amplified by immunoSEQ multiplex PCR using 35 Vbeta forward and 13 Jbeta reverse primers. What the study reported, not specific to this receptor: Unlike mouse skin, where gammadelta T cells dominate, normal human skin contains resident alphabeta T cells that get sequenced too, which complicates analysis of the scalp TCR repertoire. Because the treated cohort was small and had just a single nonresponder, larger studies are needed to establish links between baseline CD8+ expansion and response. During tofacitinib treatment, many expanded lesional clones remained in scalp and blood, and this persistence may partly explain relapse after treatment is stopped. Scalp clonality and the number of expanded CD8+ clones among the top 100 scalp clones were significantly decreased by tofacitinib. Compared with mice, TCR sequences shared between patients were less clear, possibly partly because of HLA diversity across the patient population. Compared with normal scalp, lesional scalp, particularly in alopecia totalis/universalis, had higher clonality and more expanded CD8+ clones, which suggests antigenic drive.

On this clone: The clone's antigen remains unknown. Base qualities are not recorded, but no much larger clone differs from it by a single base.

Sample treatment or condition, as interpreted from the label and publication: oral pan-JAK inhibitor, 5-10 mg twice daily. Peripheral blood and lesional scalp punch biopsies were obtained from patients with alopecia areata. PBMCs were isolated by density centrifugation and stained for CD3, CD4 and CD8, and CD4+ and CD8+ T cells were sorted on a FACSAria. Library construction relied on the immunoSEQ multiplex PCR assay. RNA was extracted from all samples and reverse transcribed into cDNA as template for TCR sequencing. SuperScript III was used for first-strand cDNA synthesis, primed with a 2:1 mix of oligo-dT and random hexamers. A synthetic immune receptor repertoire was used to assess amplification bias, and residual bias was removed computationally. Concerning the study's data processing: Raw reads were preprocessed for error removal, and CDR3 was defined according to IMGT conventions as running from the conserved cysteine to phenylalanine. Clonality was calculated as 1 minus Shannon entropy normalized by log2 of the number of productive unique TCRs. Whether each scalp clone was CD4 or CD8 was inferred by checking scalp TCRbeta sequences against the CD4 and CD8 repertoires from sorted blood. This is the immuneACCESS table as TCRdb keeps it, with only in-frame sequences that have V and J called. A part of the clones is gone; compared with another copy, unresolved V genes explain less than half, and the rest is unexplained. V and J calls and clone size come straight from that table; D and trimming were deduced from the DNA. Within this sample are under 300,000 clones, with 60% of them counted one time only. The leading ten clones occupy around 0.92% of the sample.

The TCR originated in a human donor with alopecia areata. Source: CD4+ T cells sorted from blood, taken around week 52, from a patient treated with tofacitinib.

The nucleotide sequence reads as follows: TGCAGCGTTGAATGGATGAACACTGAAGCTTTCTTT. Protein translation: CSVEWMNTEAFF. Recombination joined TRBV29-1 with TRBJ1-1; no confident D gene assignment can be made. Per the germline V gene, SQVTM is the CDR1 and ANQGSEA is the CDR2. V is clipped by 2 bases and J by 0 bases, and the sequence between their germline boundaries is 4 bases long. Reading from cysteine to phenylalanine, the CDR3 counts 12 amino acids. The CDR3 DNA has 36 bases and is translated from base 1.